This TCR beta chain comes out of a study of vaccination and CD4 T cells after COVID-19. The CDR3 is 15 amino acids. The germline CDR1 and CDR2 sequences are LNHNV and YYDKDF (reference sequence). The V gene end was trimmed by 0 bases and the J gene end by 9 bases; junction bases not matched to a gene: 7. Regarding this clonotype: The antigen is unknown.

The study sequenced cultured CD4+ T cell DNA using the Oncomine TCR Beta short-read assay. TCRdb processed the PCR reads anew with MiXCR; each CDR3 protein has one entry. The data hold about 10,000 distinct CDR3 sequences, with about 69% observed a single time. The sample's treatment: approximately nine-day PBMC culture with coronavirus spike peptide pools or control peptides (ViraFEST assay). The specimen sequenced was CD4+ T cells from blood, cultured in vitro. This chain uses TRBV15 with TRBJ2-1, with 8 bases identical to TRBD2. This receptor was obtained from a human donor who had recovered from COVID-19. This CDR3 reads CATSREGTRGFEQFF. CDR3 sequence (DNA): TGTGCCACCAGCAGAGAAGGGACTAGGGGCTTTGAGCAGTTCTTC.